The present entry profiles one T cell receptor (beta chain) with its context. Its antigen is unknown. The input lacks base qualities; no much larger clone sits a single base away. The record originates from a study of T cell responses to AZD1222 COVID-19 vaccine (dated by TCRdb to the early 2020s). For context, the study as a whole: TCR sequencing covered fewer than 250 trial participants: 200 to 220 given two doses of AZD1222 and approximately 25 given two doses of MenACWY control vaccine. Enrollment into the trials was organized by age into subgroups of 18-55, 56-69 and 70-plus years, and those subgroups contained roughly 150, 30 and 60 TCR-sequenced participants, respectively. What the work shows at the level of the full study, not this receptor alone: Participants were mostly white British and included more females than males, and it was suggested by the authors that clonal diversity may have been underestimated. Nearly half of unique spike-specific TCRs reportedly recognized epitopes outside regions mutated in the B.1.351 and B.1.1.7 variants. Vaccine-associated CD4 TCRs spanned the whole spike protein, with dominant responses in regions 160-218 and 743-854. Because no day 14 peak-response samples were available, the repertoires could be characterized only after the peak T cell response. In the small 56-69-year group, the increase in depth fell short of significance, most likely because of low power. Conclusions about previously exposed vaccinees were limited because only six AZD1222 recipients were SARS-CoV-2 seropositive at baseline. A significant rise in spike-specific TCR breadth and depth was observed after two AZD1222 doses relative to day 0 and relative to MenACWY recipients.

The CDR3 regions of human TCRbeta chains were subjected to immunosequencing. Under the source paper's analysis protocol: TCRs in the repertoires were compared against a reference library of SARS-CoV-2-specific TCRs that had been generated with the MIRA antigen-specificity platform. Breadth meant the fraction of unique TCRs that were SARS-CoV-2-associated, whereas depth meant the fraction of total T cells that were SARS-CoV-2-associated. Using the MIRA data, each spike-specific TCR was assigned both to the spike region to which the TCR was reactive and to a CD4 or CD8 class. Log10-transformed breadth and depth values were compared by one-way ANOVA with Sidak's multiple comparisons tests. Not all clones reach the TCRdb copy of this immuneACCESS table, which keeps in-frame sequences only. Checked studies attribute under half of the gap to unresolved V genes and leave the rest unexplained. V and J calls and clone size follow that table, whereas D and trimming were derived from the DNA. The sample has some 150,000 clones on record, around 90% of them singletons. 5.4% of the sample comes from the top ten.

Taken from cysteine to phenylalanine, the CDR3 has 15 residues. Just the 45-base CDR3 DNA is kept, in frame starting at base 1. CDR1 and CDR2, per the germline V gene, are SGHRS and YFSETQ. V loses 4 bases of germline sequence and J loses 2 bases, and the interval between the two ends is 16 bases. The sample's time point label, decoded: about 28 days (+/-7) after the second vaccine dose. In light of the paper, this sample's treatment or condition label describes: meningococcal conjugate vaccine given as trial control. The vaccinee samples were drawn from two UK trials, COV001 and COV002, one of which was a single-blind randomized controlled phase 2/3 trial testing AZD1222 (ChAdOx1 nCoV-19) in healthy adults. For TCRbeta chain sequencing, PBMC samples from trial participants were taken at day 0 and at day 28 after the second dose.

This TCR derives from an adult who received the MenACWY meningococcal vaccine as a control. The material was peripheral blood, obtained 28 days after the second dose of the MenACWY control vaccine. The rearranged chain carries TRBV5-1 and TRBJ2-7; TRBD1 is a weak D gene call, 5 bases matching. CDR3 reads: CASSHLLDRTYEQYF. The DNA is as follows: TGCGCCAGCAGCCATCTCCTTGACAGAACCTACGAGCAGTACTTC.